These 16 T cell receptor beta chains were sequenced from one sample in a study of lymphopenia after photon versus proton radiotherapy. Measured with immunoSEQ multiplex PCR; TCRdb has only the in-frame clones, and not every one. The sample contains about 14,000 clones, 82% of which appear only once. The material was peripheral blood, obtained from a patient treated with photon-based radiotherapy. These TCRs come from a man between 50 and 59 years old with gastric cancer.

The genes are TRBV6-6 and TRBJ2-1; 7 bases align to TRBD2. J was trimmed by 6 bases and V by 7 bases; bases with no gene match: 9. Germline CDR1 reads MNHNY; CDR2 reads SVGAGI (reference sequence). CDR3 length equals 14 residues. In nucleotides, the CDR3 is TGTGCCAGCAAAGACAGCGGGGACCTCAATGAGCAGTTCTTC. This gives the protein CASKDSGDLNEQFF.

The rearrangement joins TRBV30 to TRBJ2-5; D is undetermined. Per the germline V gene, CDR1 is GTSNPN and CDR2 is SVGIG (reference sequence). This CDR3 is built from 13 residues. Trimming shortened V by 2 bases and J by 2 bases, and 9 bases separated the two germline ends. In nucleotides, the CDR3 is TGTGCCTGGAGTTACGGGCTGCAAGAGACCCAGTACTTC. Residues: CAWSYGLQETQYF.

The chain recombines TRBV19 with TRBJ1-6; no reliable D call. V was pared by 7 bases and J by 6 bases, with 10 bases between. Per germline, CDR1 LNHDA and CDR2 SQIVND (reference sequence). The CDR3 has 13 amino acids. The CDR3 protein is CASTVGVNSPLHF. In DNA, the CDR3 is TGTGCCAGTACGGTAGGAGTTAATTCACCCCTCCACTTT.

J is TRBJ2-7 and V is TRBV19, with unresolved D. The CDR3 consists of 13 residues. Germline CDR1 LNHDA, CDR2 SQIVND (reference sequence). V gave up 6 bases and J gave up 6 bases, with 15 bases separating them. CDR3 region: CASSPAVGREQYV. The CDR3 DNA is TGTGCCAGTAGCCCCGCGGTAGGCCGCGAGCAGTACGTC.

In nucleotides, the CDR3 is TGTGCCAGCAGCTCCTACAGGCTTACTAGCACAGATACGCAGTATTTT. Translation gives CASSSYRLTSTDTQYF. The chain is built from TRBV5-6 and TRBJ2-3, with D possibly TRBD1 on 5 matching bases. CDR1 and CDR2 (germline): SGHDT, YYEEEE. V was shortened by 3 bases and J by 0 bases, with 14 bases between the two germline ends. The CDR3 runs to 16 residues.

The chain recombines TRBV6-1 with TRBJ1-2; D gene ambiguous. The CDR3 spans 13 residues. With 7 bases removed from V and 3 bases from J, the gap between germline ends came to 12 bases. CDR1 is MNHNS, CDR2 SASEGT, per germline. This chain's CDR3 is CASISHSHYGYTF. The CDR3 coding sequence is TGTGCCAGCATTAGTCACAGCCACTATGGCTACACCTTC.

The rearrangement uses TRBV10-3 and TRBJ2-5; 9 nucleotides align to TRBD1. Judging by the DNA end, TRBJ2-7 fits better; the J call may be wrong. Per the germline V gene, CDR1 is ENHRY and CDR2 is SYGVKD. The CDR3 is 16 residues long. CDR3 nucleotide sequence: TGTGCCATCAGTGAGCCGGAGGGACAGGGTGCCTACGAGCAGTACTTC. The encoded protein is CAISEPEGQGAYEQYF.

The rearrangement uses TRBV5-6 and TRBJ2-7; tentative D call: TRBD1 (5 bases). The V end was cut by 2 bases, the J end by 2 bases, with 11 bases between. CDR3 size: 14 residues. From germline, CDR1 is SGHDT and CDR2 YYEEEE. The DNA for the CDR3 is TGTGCCAGCAGCTTCCGGTCCAGGGCCTACGAGCAGTACTTC. It yields the protein CASSFRSRAYEQYF.

The V call is TRBV4-3, the J call TRBJ2-7; D unclear. The germline V gene encodes CDR1 LGHNA and CDR2 YSLEER. The V and J ends lost 1 base and 2 bases respectively, with 9 bases between them. This CDR3 has 14 residues. In nucleotides, the CDR3 is TGCGCCAGCAGCCAAGGCGGCAGAGCCTACGAGCAGTACTTC. The encoded protein is CASSQGGRAYEQYF.

This clone showed up just a few times. The chain joins TRBV11-2 to TRBJ1-2; TRBD1 is a possible D gene (6 bases). Deletions cut 2 bases from V and 4 bases from J, with 8 bases between. The length of the CDR3 is 13 residues. Germline CDR1 SGHAT, CDR2 FQNNGV. The CDR3 DNA follows: TGTGCCAGCAGCTTATCAGGGGTCTATGGCTACACCTTC. Protein: CASSLSGVYGYTF.

This clone was recorded only once. The chain is built from TRBV10-3 and TRBJ2-7; D is ambiguous. V lost 2 bases and J lost 1, with 6 bases in between. The germline V gene has CDR1 ENHRY and CDR2 SYGVKD. The CDR3 extends over 13 amino acids. In nucleotides, the CDR3 is TGTGCCATCAGTGAGACAAATTCCTACGAGCAGTACGTC. Protein: CAISETNSYEQYV.

The chain recombines TRBV7-8 with TRBJ2-7, with D unresolved. The CDR3 sequence is 15 residues long. The germline gives CDR1 SGHVS, CDR2 FQNEAQ. The V gene lost 1 base and the J gene lost 2 bases, with 12 bases spanning the gap. This chain's CDR3 is CASSLGPKSPYEQYV. The CDR3 DNA follows: TGTGCCAGCAGCTTAGGACCTAAAAGCCCCTACGAGCAGTACGTC.

The rearrangement links TRBV4-1 to TRBJ1-1; 10 nucleotides line up with TRBD1. CDR1 is MGHRA, CDR2 YSYEKL, per germline. The CDR3 covers 13 residues. V trimming: 9 bases; J trimming: 4 bases; junction bases outside the gene matches: 5. The CDR3 here is CASNRDRGTEAFF. The CDR3, as DNA: TGCGCCAGTAACCGGGACAGGGGCACTGAAGCTTTCTTT.

The chain is built from TRBV21-1 and TRBJ1-5. TRBV21-1 is labeled a pseudogene. This CDR3 spans 13 amino acids. The chain's CDR3 is CASSSGRNQPQHF. The CDR3 nucleotides read TGTGCCAGCTCCTCTGGGAGAAATCAGCCCCAGCATTTT.

V gene TRBV5-1 combines with J gene TRBJ2-2; 11 nucleotides match TRBD2. V lost 2 bases and J lost 4; bases outside the gene matches: 7. CDR1 and CDR2 from the germline V gene are SGHRS and YFSETQ. The CDR3 has 17 residues. CDR3 loop: CASSLRRLAGPTGELFF. CDR3 bases: TGCGCCAGCAGCTTAAGGCGACTAGCGGGGCCCACCGGGGAGCTGTTTTTT.

V is TRBV7-9 and J is TRBJ1-4; TRBD1 might be the D (5 bases). V lost 3 bases to trimming and J lost 0 bases, with 5 bases between them. Germline CDR1 is SEHNR and CDR2 is FQNEAQ (reference sequence). The CDR3 covers 14 residues. The CDR3 spells CASSLGATNEKLFF. The CDR3 region has the DNA TGTGCCAGCAGCTTGGGGGCAACTAATGAAAAACTGTTTTTT. Full variable domain (outside the CDR3, taken from reference TRBV7-9 and TRBJ1-4): DTGVSQNPRHKITKRGQNVTFRCDPISEHNRLYWYRQTLGQGPEFLTYFQNEAQLEKSRLLSDRFSAERPKGSFSTLEIQRTEQGDSAMYLCASSLGATNEKLFFGSGTQLSVL.